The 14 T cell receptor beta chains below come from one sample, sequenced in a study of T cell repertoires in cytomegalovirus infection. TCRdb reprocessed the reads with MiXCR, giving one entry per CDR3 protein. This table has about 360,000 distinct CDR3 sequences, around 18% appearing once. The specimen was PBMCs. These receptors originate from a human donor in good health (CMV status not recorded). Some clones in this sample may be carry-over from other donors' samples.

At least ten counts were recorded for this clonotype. CDR3 in DNA: TGTGCCAGTGACAGTGACCTCTACGAGCAGTACTTC. Its protein product is CASDSDLYEQYF. The V call is TRBV6-1, the J call TRBJ2-7; a weak D match, TRBD1 (5 bases). CDR3 length: 12 residues. Between the trimmed V and J ends, which lost 9 bases and 3 bases, there was a span of 12 bases. Per germline, CDR1 MNHNS and CDR2 SASEGT.

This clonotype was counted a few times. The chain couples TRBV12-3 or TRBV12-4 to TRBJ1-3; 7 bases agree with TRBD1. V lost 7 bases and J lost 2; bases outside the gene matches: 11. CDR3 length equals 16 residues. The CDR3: CASTKHLGTAGNTIYF. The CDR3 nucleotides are TGTGCCAGCACCAAGCACCTCGGGACAGCTGGAAACACCATATATTTT.

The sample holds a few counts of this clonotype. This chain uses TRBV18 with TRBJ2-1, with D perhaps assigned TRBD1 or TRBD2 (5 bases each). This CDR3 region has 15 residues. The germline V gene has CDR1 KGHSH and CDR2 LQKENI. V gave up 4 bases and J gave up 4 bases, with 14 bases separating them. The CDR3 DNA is TGTGCCAGCTCACGTGGGGACGGAGGTTACAATGAGCAGTTCTTC. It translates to CASSRGDGGYNEQFF.

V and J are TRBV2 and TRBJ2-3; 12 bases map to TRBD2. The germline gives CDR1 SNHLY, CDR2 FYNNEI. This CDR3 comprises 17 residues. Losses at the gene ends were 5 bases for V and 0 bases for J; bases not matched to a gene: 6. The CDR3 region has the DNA TGTGCCAGCAGTCCCCTCGGGACTAGCGGGAGCACAGATACGCAGTATTTT. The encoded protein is CASSPLGTSGSTDTQYF.

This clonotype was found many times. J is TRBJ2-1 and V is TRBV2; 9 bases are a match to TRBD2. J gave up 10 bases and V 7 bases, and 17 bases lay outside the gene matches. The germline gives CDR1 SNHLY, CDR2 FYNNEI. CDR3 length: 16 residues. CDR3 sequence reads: CASKEAAGGMLGEQFF. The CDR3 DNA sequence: TGTGCCAGCAAAGAGGCGGCGGGAGGGATGTTAGGCGAGCAGTTCTTC. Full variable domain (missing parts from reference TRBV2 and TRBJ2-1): EPEVTQTPSHQVTQMGQEVILRCVPISNHLYFYWYRQILGQKVEFLVSFYNNEISEKSEIFDDQFSVERPDGSNFTLKIRSTKLEDSAMYFCASKEAAGGMLGEQFFGPGTRLTVL.

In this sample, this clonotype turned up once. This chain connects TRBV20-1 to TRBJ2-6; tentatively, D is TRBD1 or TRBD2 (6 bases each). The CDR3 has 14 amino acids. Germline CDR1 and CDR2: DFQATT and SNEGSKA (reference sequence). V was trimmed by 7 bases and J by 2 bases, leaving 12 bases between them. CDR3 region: CSVQGGAGANVLTF. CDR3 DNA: TGCAGTGTACAGGGAGGCGCTGGGGCCAACGTCCTGACTTTC.

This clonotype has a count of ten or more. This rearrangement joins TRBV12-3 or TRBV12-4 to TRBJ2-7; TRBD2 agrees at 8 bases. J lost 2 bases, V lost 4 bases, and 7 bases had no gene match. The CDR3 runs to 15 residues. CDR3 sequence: CASSWSLAGAYEQYF. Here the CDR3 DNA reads TGTGCCAGCAGTTGGTCCCTAGCGGGCGCCTACGAGCAGTACTTC.

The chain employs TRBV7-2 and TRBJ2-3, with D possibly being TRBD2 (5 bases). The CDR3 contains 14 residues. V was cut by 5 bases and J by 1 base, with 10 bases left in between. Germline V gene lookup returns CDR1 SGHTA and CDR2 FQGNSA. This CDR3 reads CASSDISGTDTQYF. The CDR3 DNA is TGTGCCAGCAGCGACATTAGCGGCACAGATACGCAGTATTTT.

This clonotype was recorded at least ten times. CDR3 protein: CASSWGTGGGEAFF. The CDR3 region has the DNA TGTGCCAGCAGCTGGGGGACAGGGGGAGGTGAAGCTTTCTTT. The V and J genes are TRBV7-9 and TRBJ1-1, with 11 bases that match TRBD1. V shed 4 bases, J shed 7 bases, and the junction held 5 bases outside the gene matches. Germline CDR1 is SEHNR and CDR2 is FQNEAQ (reference sequence). The CDR3 runs to 14 residues.

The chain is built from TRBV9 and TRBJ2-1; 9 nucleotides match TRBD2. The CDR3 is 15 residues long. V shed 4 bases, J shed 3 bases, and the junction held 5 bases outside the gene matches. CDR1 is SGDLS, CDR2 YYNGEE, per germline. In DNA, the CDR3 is TGTGCCAGCAGCCCAAATAGCGGGAGCTACAATGAGCAGTTCTTC. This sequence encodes CASSPNSGSYNEQFF. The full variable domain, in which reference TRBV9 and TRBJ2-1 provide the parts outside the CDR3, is DSGVTQTPKHLITATGQRVTLRCSPRSGDLSVYWYQQSLDQGLQFLIQYYNGEERAKGNILERFSAQQFPDLHSELNLSSLELGDSALYFCASSPNSGSYNEQFFGPGTRLTVL.

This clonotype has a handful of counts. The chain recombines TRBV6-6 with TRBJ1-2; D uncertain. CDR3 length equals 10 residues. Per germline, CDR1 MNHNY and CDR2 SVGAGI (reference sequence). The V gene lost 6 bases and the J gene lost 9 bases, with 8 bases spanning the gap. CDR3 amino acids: CASREGSYTF. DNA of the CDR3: TGTGCCAGCAGGGAAGGGAGCTACACCTTC.

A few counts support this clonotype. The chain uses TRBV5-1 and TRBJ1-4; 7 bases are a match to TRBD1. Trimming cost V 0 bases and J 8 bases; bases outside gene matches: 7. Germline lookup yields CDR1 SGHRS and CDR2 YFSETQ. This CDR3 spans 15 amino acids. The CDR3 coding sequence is TGCGCCAGCAGCTTGGGACGGGACAGATACGAAAAACTGTTTTTT. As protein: CASSLGRDRYEKLFF. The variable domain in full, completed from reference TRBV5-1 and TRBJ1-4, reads KAGVTQTPRYLIKTRGQQVTLSCSPISGHRSVSWYQQTPGQGLQFLFEYFSETQRNKGNFPGRFSGRQFSNSRSEMNVSTLELGDSALYLCASSLGRDRYEKLFFGSGTQLSVL.

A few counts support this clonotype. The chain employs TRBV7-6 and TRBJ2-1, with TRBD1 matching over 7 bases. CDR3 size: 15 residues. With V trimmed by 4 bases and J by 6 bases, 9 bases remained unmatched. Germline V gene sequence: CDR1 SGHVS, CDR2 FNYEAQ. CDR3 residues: CASSSPGTVRNEQFF. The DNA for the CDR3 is TGTGCCAGCAGCTCCCCCGGGACAGTGCGCAATGAGCAGTTCTTC.

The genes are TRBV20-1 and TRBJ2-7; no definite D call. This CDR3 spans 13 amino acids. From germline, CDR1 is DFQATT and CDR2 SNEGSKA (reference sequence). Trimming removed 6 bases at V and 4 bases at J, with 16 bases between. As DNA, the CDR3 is TGCAGTGCCGTTACCGGCCGACTTTACGAGCAGTACTTC. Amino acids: CSAVTGRLYEQYF.